The sequence of this T cell receptor (beta chain) was determined in a study of shared clonotypes between healthy human individuals. Produced via immunoSEQ multiplex PCR; TCRdb's table is partial and in-frame only. Here the sample spans hundreds of thousands of clones, around 96% being singletons. All donors were healthy HIV-negative adults lacking recent acute infections or vaccinations. Trimming shortened V by 5 bases and J by 1 base, and 15 bases separated the two germline ends. CDR1 and CDR2 from the germline V gene are MNHNY and SVGAGI (reference sequence). The CDR3 covers 16 residues. This TCR was recovered from a man aged 25 to 40 in good health. The chain joins TRBV6-6 to TRBJ2-1; D unclear. The sample consisted of memory CD8+ T cells sorted from blood. Noted subset: CD45RO+ cells pooled with CCR7-negative TemRA cells. For the CDR3, the DNA is TGTGCCAGCAGTCCAAATTTCGGCCCTTCCTACAATGAGCAGTTCTTC. It codes for CASSPNFGPSYNEQFF.